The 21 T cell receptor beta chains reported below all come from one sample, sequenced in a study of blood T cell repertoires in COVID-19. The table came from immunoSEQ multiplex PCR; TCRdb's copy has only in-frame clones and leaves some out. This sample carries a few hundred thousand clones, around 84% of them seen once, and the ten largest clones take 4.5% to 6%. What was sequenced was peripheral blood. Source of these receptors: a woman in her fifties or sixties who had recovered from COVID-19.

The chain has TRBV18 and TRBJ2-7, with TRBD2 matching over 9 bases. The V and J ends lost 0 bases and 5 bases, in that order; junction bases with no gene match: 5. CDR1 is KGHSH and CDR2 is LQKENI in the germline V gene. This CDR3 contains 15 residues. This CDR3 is CASSPPVAGVDEQYF. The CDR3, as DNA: TGTGCCAGCTCACCACCGGTAGCGGGGGTTGACGAGCAGTACTTC.

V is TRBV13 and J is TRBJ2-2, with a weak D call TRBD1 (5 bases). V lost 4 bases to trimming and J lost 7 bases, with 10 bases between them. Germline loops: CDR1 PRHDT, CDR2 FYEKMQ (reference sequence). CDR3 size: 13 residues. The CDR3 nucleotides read TGTGCCAGCAGCTGGGGCCAGGTCGGGGAGCTGTTTTTT. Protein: CASSWGQVGELFF.

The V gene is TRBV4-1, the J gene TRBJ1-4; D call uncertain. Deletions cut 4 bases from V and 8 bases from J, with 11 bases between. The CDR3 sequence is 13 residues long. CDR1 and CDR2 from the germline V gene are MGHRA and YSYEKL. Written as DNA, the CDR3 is TGCGCCAGCAGCCGGACTCGAGGGGAAAAACTGTTTTTT. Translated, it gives CASSRTRGEKLFF.

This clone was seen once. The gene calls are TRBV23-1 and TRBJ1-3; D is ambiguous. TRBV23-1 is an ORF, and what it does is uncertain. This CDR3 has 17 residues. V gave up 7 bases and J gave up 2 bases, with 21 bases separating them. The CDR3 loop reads CASTRGYRDMAGNTIYF. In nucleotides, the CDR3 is TGCGCCAGCACCCGGGGTTACCGCGACATGGCTGGAAACACCATATATTTT.

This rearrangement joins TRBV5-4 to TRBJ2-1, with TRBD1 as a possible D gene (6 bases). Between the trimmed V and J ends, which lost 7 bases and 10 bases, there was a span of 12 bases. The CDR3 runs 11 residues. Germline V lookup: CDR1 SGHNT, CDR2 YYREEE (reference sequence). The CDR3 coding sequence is TGTGCCAGCGCTCAGGGGCGGGAGCAGTTCTTC. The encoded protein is CASAQGREQFF.

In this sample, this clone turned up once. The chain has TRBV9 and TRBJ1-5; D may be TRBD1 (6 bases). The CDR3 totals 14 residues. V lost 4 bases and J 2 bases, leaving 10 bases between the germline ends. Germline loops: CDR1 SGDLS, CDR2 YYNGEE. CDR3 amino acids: CASSPGVGNQPQHF. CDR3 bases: TGTGCCAGCAGCCCAGGGGTAGGCAATCAGCCCCAGCATTTT. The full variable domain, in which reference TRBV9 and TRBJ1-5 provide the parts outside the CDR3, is DSGVTQTPKHLITATGQRVTLRCSPRSGDLSVYWYQQSLDQGLQFLIQYYNGEERAKGNILERFSAQQFPDLHSELNLSSLELGDSALYFCASSPGVGNQPQHFGDGTRLSIL.

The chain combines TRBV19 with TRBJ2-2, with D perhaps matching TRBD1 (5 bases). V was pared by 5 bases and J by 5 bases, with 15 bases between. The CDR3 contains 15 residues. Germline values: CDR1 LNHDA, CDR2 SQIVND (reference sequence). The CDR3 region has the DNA TGTGCCAGTAGTCCGAGCCCGTCAGGGACCGGGGAGCTGTTTTTT. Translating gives CASSPSPSGTGELFF.

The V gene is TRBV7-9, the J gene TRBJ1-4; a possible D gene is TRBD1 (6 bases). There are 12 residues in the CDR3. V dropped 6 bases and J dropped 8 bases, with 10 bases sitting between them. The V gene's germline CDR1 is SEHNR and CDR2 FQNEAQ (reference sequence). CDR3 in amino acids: CASRGQGEKLFF. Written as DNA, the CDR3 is TGTGCCAGCAGGGGGCAGGGGGAAAAACTGTTTTTT.

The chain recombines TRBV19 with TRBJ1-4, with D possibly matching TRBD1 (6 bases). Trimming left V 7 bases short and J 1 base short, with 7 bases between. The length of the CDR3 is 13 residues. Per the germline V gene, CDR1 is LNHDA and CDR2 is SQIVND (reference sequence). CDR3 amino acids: CASNRETNEKLFF. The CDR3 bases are TGTGCCAGTAACAGGGAAACTAATGAAAAACTGTTTTTT.

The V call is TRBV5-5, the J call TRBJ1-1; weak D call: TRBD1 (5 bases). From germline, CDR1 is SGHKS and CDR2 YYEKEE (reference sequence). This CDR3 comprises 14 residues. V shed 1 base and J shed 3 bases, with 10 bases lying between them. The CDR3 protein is CASSLIGVDTEAFF. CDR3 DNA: TGTGCCAGCAGCTTGATAGGGGTGGACACTGAAGCTTTCTTT.

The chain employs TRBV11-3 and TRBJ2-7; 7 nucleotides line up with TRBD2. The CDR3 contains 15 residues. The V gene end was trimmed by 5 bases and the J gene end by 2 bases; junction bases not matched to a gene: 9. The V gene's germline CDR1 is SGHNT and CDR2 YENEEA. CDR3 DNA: TGTGCCAGCAGCCCCTCAGCGGGGAGGACCTACGAGCAGTACTTC. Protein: CASSPSAGRTYEQYF.

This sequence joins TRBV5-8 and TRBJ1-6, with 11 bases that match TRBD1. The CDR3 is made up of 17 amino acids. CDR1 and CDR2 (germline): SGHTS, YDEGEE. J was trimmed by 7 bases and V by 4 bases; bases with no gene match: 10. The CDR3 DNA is TGTGCCAGCAGCCAGGACAGGGGGCGCGTCGGGAATTCACCCCTCCACTTT. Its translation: CASSQDRGRVGNSPLHF.

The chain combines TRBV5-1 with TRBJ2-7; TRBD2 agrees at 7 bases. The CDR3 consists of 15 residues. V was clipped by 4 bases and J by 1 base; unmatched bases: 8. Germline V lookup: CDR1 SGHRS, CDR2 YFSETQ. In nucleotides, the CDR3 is TGCGCCAGCAGCATAGGACTAGAGCATTCCTACGAGCAGTACTTC. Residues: CASSIGLEHSYEQYF.

The DNA for the CDR3 is TGCGCCAGCAGCTTGGGGGACAGGGTAGGGAATGGCTACACCTTC. Translated, it gives CASSLGDRVGNGYTF. The rearrangement links TRBV5-1 to TRBJ1-2; 9 bases line up with TRBD1. CDR1 and CDR2 (germline): SGHRS, YFSETQ. The CDR3 totals 15 residues. V trimming: 0 bases; J trimming: 6 bases; junction bases outside the gene matches: 6.

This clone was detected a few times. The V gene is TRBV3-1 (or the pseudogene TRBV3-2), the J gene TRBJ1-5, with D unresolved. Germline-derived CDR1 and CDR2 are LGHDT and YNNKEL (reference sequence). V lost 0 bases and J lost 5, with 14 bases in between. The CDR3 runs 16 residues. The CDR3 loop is CASSQDMGDGHQPQHF. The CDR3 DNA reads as TGTGCCAGCAGCCAAGATATGGGTGATGGGCATCAGCCCCAGCATTTT.

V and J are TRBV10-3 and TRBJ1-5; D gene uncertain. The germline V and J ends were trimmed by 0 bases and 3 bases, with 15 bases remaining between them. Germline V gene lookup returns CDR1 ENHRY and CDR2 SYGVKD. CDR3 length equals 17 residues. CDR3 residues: CAISESPRQTSNQPQHF. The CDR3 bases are TGTGCCATCAGTGAGTCTCCCAGACAAACCTCCAATCAGCCCCAGCATTTT.

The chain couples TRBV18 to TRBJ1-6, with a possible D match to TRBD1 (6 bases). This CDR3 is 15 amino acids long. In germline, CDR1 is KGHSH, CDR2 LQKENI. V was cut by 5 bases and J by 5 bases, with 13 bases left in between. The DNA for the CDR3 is TGTGCCAGCTCATCCAGACAGGCGGATAATTCACCCCTCCACTTT. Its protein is CASSSRQADNSPLHF.

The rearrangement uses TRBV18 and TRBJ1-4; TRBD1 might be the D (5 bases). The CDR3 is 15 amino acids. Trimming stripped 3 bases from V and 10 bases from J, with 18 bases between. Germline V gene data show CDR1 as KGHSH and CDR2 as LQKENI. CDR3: CASSPGTGGSGKLFF. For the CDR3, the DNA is TGTGCCAGCTCACCCGGGACCGGGGGTTCTGGAAAACTGTTTTTT. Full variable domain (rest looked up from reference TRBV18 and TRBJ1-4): NAGVMQNPRHLVRRRGQEARLRCSPMKGHSHVYWYRQLPEEGLKFMVYLQKENIIDESGMPKERFSAEFPKEGPSILRIQQVVRGDSAAYFCASSPGTGGSGKLFFGSGTQLSVL.

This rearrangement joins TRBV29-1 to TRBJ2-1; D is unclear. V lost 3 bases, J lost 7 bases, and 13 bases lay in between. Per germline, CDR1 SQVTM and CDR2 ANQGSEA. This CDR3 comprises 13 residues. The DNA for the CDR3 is TGCAGCGTTGATGCTGTGGGCAGGAATGAGCAGTTCTTC. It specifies CSVDAVGRNEQFF.

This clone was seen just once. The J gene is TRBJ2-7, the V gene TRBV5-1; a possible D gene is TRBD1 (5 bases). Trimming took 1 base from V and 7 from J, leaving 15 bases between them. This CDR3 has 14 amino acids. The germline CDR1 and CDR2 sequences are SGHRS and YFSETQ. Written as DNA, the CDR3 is TGCGCCAGCAGCTTGATAGCAGGGTTGGGGGAGCAGTACTTC. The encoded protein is CASSLIAGLGEQYF.

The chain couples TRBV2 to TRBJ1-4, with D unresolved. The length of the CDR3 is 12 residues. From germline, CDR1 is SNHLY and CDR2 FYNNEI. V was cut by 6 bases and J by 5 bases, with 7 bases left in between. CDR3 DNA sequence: TGTGCCAGCAGCCAACAAAATGAAAAACTGTTTTTT. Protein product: CASSQQNEKLFF.